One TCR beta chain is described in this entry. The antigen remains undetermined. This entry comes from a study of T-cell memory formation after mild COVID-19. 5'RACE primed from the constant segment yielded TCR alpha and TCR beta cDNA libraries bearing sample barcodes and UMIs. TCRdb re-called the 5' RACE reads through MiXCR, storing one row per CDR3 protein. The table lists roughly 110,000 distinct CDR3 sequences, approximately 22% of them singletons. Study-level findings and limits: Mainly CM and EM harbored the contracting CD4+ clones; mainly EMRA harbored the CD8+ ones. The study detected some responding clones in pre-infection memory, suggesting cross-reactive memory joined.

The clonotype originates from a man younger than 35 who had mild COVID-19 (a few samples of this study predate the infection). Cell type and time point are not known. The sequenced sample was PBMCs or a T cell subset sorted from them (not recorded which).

The CDR3 region is CASSPRSDRGYYGYTF. CDR3 sequence (DNA): TGTGCCAGCAGCCCCCGGTCGGACAGGGGATATTATGGCTACACCTTC. The chain couples TRBV7-2 to TRBJ1-2, with TRBD1 matching 9 bases. The CDR3 extends over 16 amino acids. V shed 5 bases, J shed 5 bases, and the junction held 12 bases outside the gene matches. The germline CDR1 and CDR2 sequences are SGHTA and FQGNSA.